This TCR beta chain was documented in a study of blood T cell repertoires in COVID-19. Study context: Samples of COVID-19 (acute and convalescent) were obtained from the United States, Italy and Spain. From T cells, B-cell-depleted T cells, or PBMCs came the material, which was cDNA or gDNA.

The count of this clone is one. V shed 8 bases and J 4 bases; nucleotides not matched to a gene: 6. The CDR3 is 14 residues long. Germline V lookup: CDR1 LNHDA, CDR2 SQIVND (reference sequence). Sequencing was performed with immunoSEQ multiplex PCR; in TCRdb, only in-frame clones are kept and a portion is missing. The data contain more than 400,000 clones, approximately 83% of them singletons. The genes are TRBV19 and TRBJ2-2, with 8 bases lining up with TRBD2. The sequenced sample consisted of peripheral blood. The clonotype was recovered from a human donor in a cohort sampled during active COVID-19. The CDR3 loop reads CASLAGSATGELFF. In DNA, the CDR3 is TGTGCCAGTTTAGCGGGGTCCGCCACCGGGGAGCTGTTTTTT.